The 20 T cell receptor beta chains below all came from one sample that was sequenced in a study of shared clonotypes between healthy human individuals. Data came from immunoSEQ multiplex PCR; TCRdb stores just in-frame clones and leaves some out. The table records millions of clones, over 85% of them present only once. The sequencing sample was made of naive CD4+ T cells from PBMCs. Regarding subset: CD45RA+ positively selected. The receptors derive from a man aged 18 to 29 in good health. Some clones in this sample may be carry-over from other donors' samples.

This sequence joins TRBV29-1 and TRBJ2-2; 7 nucleotides align to TRBD1. CDR1 is SQVTM and CDR2 is ANQGSEA in the germline V gene. The CDR3 has 16 residues. V lost 3 bases, J lost 3 bases, and 10 bases stayed unmatched. As DNA, the CDR3 is TGCAGCGTTGACGTCGGACAGGAAAGGGACACCGGGGAGCTGTTTTTT. Its protein is CSVDVGQERDTGELFF.

The chain has TRBV28 and TRBJ2-7, with D possibly called TRBD1 or TRBD2 (5 bases each). V lost 3 bases and J 4 bases, leaving 13 bases between the germline ends. This CDR3 comprises 14 residues. Per germline, CDR1 MDHEN and CDR2 SYDVKM. CDR3 bases: TGTGCCAGCAGTTTCAAGTGGGGGTGGTACGAGCAGTACTTC. It translates to CASSFKWGWYEQYF.

On this clone itself: Other DNA sequences in this sample translate to the same CDR3. The V call is TRBV6-6, the J call TRBJ1-5; D not resolved. CDR3 length: 14 amino acids. V lost 0 bases to trimming and J lost 1 base, with 4 bases between them. The germline V gene encodes CDR1 MNHNY and CDR2 SVGAGI (reference sequence). The DNA of the CDR3 is TGTGCCAGCAGTTACTCAGGCAGCAATCAGCCCCAGCATTTT. Translated: CASSYSGSNQPQHF.

This sequence joins TRBV7-6 and TRBJ1-1; D is unresolved. The CDR3 spans 13 residues. With 1 base removed from V and 1 base from J, the gap between germline ends came to 4 bases. Germline CDR1 and CDR2: SGHVS and FNYEAQ. For the CDR3, the DNA is TGTGCCAGCAGCTTAGTTGGGAACACTGAAGCTTTCTTT. Amino acids: CASSLVGNTEAFF. Full variable domain (rest looked up from reference TRBV7-6 and TRBJ1-1): GAGVSQSPRYKVTKRGQDVALRCDPISGHVSLYWYRQALGQGPEFLTYFNYEAQQDKSGLPNDRFSAERPEGSISTLTIQRTEQRDSAMYRCASSLVGNTEAFFGQGTRLTVV.

The rearrangement joins TRBV18 to TRBJ1-2; D is unresolved. The CDR3 contains 14 residues. V lost 2 bases, J lost 5 bases, and 12 bases lay in between. Germline CDR1 and CDR2: KGHSH and LQKENI. CDR3 amino acids: CASSPALPEYGYTF. CDR3 DNA sequence: TGTGCCAGCTCACCAGCCCTGCCGGAATATGGCTACACCTTC.

The chain joins TRBV29-1 to TRBJ2-1; D is possibly TRBD1 or TRBD2 (5 bases each). Per the germline V gene, CDR1 is SQVTM and CDR2 is ANQGSEA. The CDR3 has 15 amino acids. The V gene lost 6 bases and the J gene lost 8 bases, with 23 bases spanning the gap. This CDR3 reads CSVGEMVAGGHEQFF. CDR3 sequence (DNA): TGCAGCGTGGGGGAAATGGTGGCGGGCGGTCATGAGCAGTTCTTC.

This clone occurred once. The J gene is TRBJ1-1, the V gene TRBV4-2; TRBD1 might be the D (5 bases). V was pared by 3 bases and J by 0 bases, with 11 bases between. The CDR3 is 15 residues long. Germline V gene data show CDR1 as LGHNA and CDR2 as YNFKEQ. CDR3 in amino acids: CASSQFGGMNTEAFF. The CDR3 coding sequence is TGTGCCAGCAGCCAGTTCGGGGGGATGAACACTGAAGCTTTCTTT.

V gene TRBV5-5 combines with J gene TRBJ2-7, with TRBD1 identical over 12 bases. The V and J ends lost 3 bases and 5 bases, in that order; junction bases with no gene match: 3. CDR1 and CDR2 from the germline V gene are SGHKS and YYEKEE (reference sequence). CDR3 length: 14 residues. The CDR3 sequence is CASSWDRGLDEQYF. CDR3 nucleotide sequence: TGTGCCAGCAGCTGGGACAGGGGGCTCGACGAGCAGTACTTC.

This chain links TRBV27 with TRBJ2-2; D uncertain. The length of the CDR3 is 13 residues. V was cut by 6 bases and J by 12 bases, with 17 bases left in between. Germline assignment: CDR1 MNHEY and CDR2 SMNVEV (reference sequence). CDR3 nucleotide sequence: TGTGCCAGCAGCCCCCAGCAAGGGATTAAGCTGTTTTTT. Amino acid sequence: CASSPQQGIKLFF.

The rearrangement uses TRBV5-1 and TRBJ2-1, with TRBD2 matching over 10 bases. Losses at the gene ends were 4 bases for V and 0 bases for J; bases not matched to a gene: 25. The CDR3 sequence is 23 residues long. CDR1 and CDR2 (germline): SGHRS, YFSETQ. CDR3 sequence (DNA): TGCGCCAGCAGCCCGATGACAGCGATCCCAGACGAAGCGGGGGGGAGCTCCTACAATGAGCAGTTCTTC. Translation gives CASSPMTAIPDEAGGSSYNEQFF.

CDR3 DNA sequence: TGTGCCAGCGGAGTCCCGGGACAGGGCTACGAGCAGTACTTC. This translates into CASGVPGQGYEQYF. The chain carries TRBV2 and TRBJ2-7; 9 bases map to TRBD1. The germline CDR1 and CDR2 sequences are SNHLY and FYNNEI. There are 14 residues in the CDR3. The V and J ends lost 8 bases and 3 bases, in that order; junction bases with no gene match: 8.

Concerning this clone itself: Other DNA sequences from this sample encode an identical CDR3 as well. The V gene is TRBV5-1, the J gene TRBJ2-6; D uncertain. CDR1 and CDR2 (germline): SGHRS, YFSETQ. This CDR3 contains 15 residues. Trimming left V 0 bases short and J 3 bases short, with 7 bases between. CDR3 in amino acids: CASSLEVGGANVLTF. The CDR3 region has the DNA TGCGCCAGCAGCTTGGAGGTCGGTGGGGCCAACGTCCTGACTTTC.

The chain couples TRBV30 to TRBJ2-7, with D perhaps matching TRBD1 or TRBD2 (5 bases each). The ends were cut back, 5 bases at V and 6 bases at J, with 14 bases in the middle. Germline V gene data show CDR1 as GTSNPN and CDR2 as SVGIG (reference sequence). The CDR3 totals 12 residues. The CDR3 nucleotides are TGTGCCTGGGATCCCGGTGGGGGCGAGCAGTACTTC. As protein: CAWDPGGGEQYF.

The chain combines TRBV18 with TRBJ2-2, with TRBD2 as a possible D gene (6 bases). With 1 base removed from V and 4 bases from J, the gap between germline ends came to 13 bases. The V gene's germline CDR1 is KGHSH and CDR2 LQKENI. The CDR3 is 16 residues long. In DNA form, the CDR3 reads TGTGCCAGCTCACCACAACGGGGGTCCTCCACCGGGGAGCTGTTTTTT. It translates to CASSPQRGSSTGELFF.

This chain uses TRBV11-2 with TRBJ2-7; 10 nucleotides agree with TRBD1. CDR3 length: 15 residues. The germline V gene encodes CDR1 SGHAT and CDR2 FQNNGV. V lost 5 bases, J lost 3 bases, and 7 bases stayed unmatched. The CDR3 DNA follows: TGTGCCAGCAGCGGCAAGGGACAGGGGTTCTACGAGCAGTACTTC. This sequence encodes CASSGKGQGFYEQYF.

V is TRBV28 and J is TRBJ2-2, with 8 positions matching TRBD2. Looked up from germline, CDR1 is MDHEN and CDR2 is SYDVKM. This CDR3 is 16 amino acids long. V lost 3 bases to trimming and J lost 5 bases; unmatched junction nucleotides: 8. In DNA form, the CDR3 reads TGTGCCAGCAGTTTGGGCAGCGGGAGAGGGACCGGGGAGCTGTTTTTT. This encodes CASSLGSGRGTGELFF. Drawing the rest from reference TRBV28 and TRBJ2-2, the complete variable domain is DVKVTQSSRYLVKRTGEKVFLECVQDMDHENMFWYRQDPGLGLRLIYFSYDVKMKEKGDIPEGYSVSREKKERFSLILESASTNQTSMYLCASSLGSGRGTGELFFGEGSRLTVL.

The chain is built from TRBV19 and TRBJ1-1; 7 nucleotides match TRBD1. This CDR3 is built from 13 residues. CDR1 LNHDA and CDR2 SQIVND come from the germline V gene (reference sequence). J gave up 6 bases and V 9 bases, and 10 bases lay outside the gene matches. CDR3: CASFNRGDPEAFF. The CDR3 nucleotides are TGTGCCAGCTTCAACAGGGGAGACCCTGAAGCTTTCTTT.

The sample holds one count of this clone. The J gene is TRBJ2-3, the V gene TRBV11-1, with 8 bases lining up with TRBD2. CDR1 and CDR2 (germline): SGHAT, FQDESV (reference sequence). The CDR3 extends over 15 amino acids. V trimming: 5 bases; J trimming: 0 bases; junction bases outside the gene matches: 4. CDR3 amino acids: CASSPGGTSTDTQYF. CDR3 coding DNA: TGTGCCAGCAGCCCGGGAGGGACTAGCACAGATACGCAGTATTTT.

The chain combines TRBV15 with TRBJ1-2; possibly TRBD1 for D (5 bases). The CDR3 has 14 residues. V was clipped by 1 base and J by 8 bases, with 14 bases between them. The V gene's germline CDR1 is LNHNV and CDR2 YYDKDF (reference sequence). The CDR3 here is CATSRVVGDDGYTF. CDR3 DNA sequence: TGTGCCACCAGCAGAGTGGTAGGGGACGACGGCTACACCTTC.

The rearrangement uses TRBV2 and TRBJ1-1; TRBD1 aligns across 8 bases. CDR3 length equals 17 residues. CDR1 and CDR2 from the germline V gene are SNHLY and FYNNEI. With V trimmed by 6 bases and J by 11 bases, 23 bases remained unmatched. CDR3 nucleotide sequence: TGTGCCAGCAGCCGGGACAGGTCCTCTGGAAGGAACTACGAGGCTTTCTTT. Its translation: CASSRDRSSGRNYEAFF.